This entry lists 17 T cell receptor beta chains sequenced from one sample in a study of blood T cells in healthy people across ages. Then a second PCR, running roughly 7 to 12 cycles, was carried out with a sample-barcoded 5' primer and a J-beta primer mix. TCRdb called the 5' RACE reads again in MiXCR, with one record for every CDR3 protein. The top ten clones hold 28% of a sample with just over 800,000 distinct CDR3 sequences, around 62% of them seen once. The sequenced sample was blood. Receptors were obtained from a man younger than 45 in good health.

V is TRBV9 and J is TRBJ2-1; 8 positions agree with TRBD2. Germline trimming cut 1 base from V and 8 bases from J; bases unmatched to any gene: 5. The CDR3 runs to 14 residues. The germline gives CDR1 SGDLS, CDR2 YYNGEE. CDR3 residues: CASSVIAGTYEQFF. In DNA, the CDR3 is TGTGCCAGCAGCGTAATAGCGGGGACGTATGAGCAGTTCTTC.

The gene calls are TRBV20-1 and TRBJ2-5; the match to TRBD2 covers 8 bases. The V and J ends lost 5 bases and 5 bases, in that order; junction bases with no gene match: 10. This CDR3 region has 14 residues. CDR1 and CDR2 (germline): DFQATT, SNEGSKA (reference sequence). This chain's CDR3 is CSAHREGSRETQYF. CDR3 bases: TGCAGTGCTCACCGGGAGGGGTCGCGGGAGACCCAGTACTTC.

V and J are TRBV6-6 and TRBJ2-7, with D maybe TRBD1 (7 bases). The DNA end is more similar to TRBJ2-5, so the J call may be wrong. In germline, CDR1 is MNHNY, CDR2 SVGAGI (reference sequence). There are 16 residues in the CDR3. CDR3 DNA sequence: TGTGCCAGCGGTACCTCCCGACAGGGAGGTTGGGAGACCCAGTACTTC. Amino acids: CASGTSRQGGWETQYF.

The table lists this clonotype with many counts. This chain uses TRBV28 with TRBJ2-7; 13 bases are a match to TRBD2. The trim removed 1 base at V and 0 bases at J, leaving 3 bases unmatched. CDR1 and CDR2 from the germline V gene are MDHEN and SYDVKM. The CDR3 runs 17 residues. This CDR3 reads CASSLFGTSGVSYEQYF. The CDR3 region has the DNA TGTGCCAGCAGTTTATTCGGGACTAGCGGGGTCTCCTACGAGCAGTACTTC.

This clonotype showed up just once. The chain is built from TRBV6-2 or TRBV6-3 and TRBJ1-1; possibly TRBD1 for D (5 bases). This CDR3 is built from 14 residues. The V end lost 6 bases, the J end lost 1 base, and 12 bases lay between the germline ends. Germline CDR1 and CDR2: MNHEY and SVGEGT. The CDR3 protein is CASRPGLGNTEAFF. CDR3 in DNA: TGTGCCAGCAGACCAGGGCTCGGGAACACTGAAGCTTTCTTT.

This clonotype was detected only once. The J gene is TRBJ2-3, the V gene TRBV4-3; 8 bases line up with TRBD2. The V gene's germline CDR1 is LGHNA and CDR2 YSLEER. Trimming took 1 base from V and 14 from J; bases not matched to a gene: 11. The CDR3 extends over 14 amino acids. The CDR3: CASSQGRTSPPWYF. CDR3 nucleotide sequence: TGCGCCAGCAGCCAAGGTCGGACTAGCCCTCCGTGGTATTTT.

V is TRBV29-1 and J is TRBJ2-6, with no clear D. This CDR3 region has 15 residues. V was shortened by 1 base and J by 1 base, with 8 bases between the two germline ends. The germline V gene encodes CDR1 SQVTM and CDR2 ANQGSEA. The CDR3 DNA reads as TGCAGCGTTGAAGGTCAGAGGTCTGGGGCCAACGTCCTGACTTTC. Amino acids: CSVEGQRSGANVLTF.

This clonotype was seen only a few times. This chain uses TRBV5-1 with TRBJ2-4, with 16 positions matching TRBD2. The better agreement between TRBJ2-7 and the DNA end casts doubt on the J call. Germline-derived CDR1 and CDR2 are SGHRS and YFSETQ. The CDR3 is 16 amino acids. CDR3 DNA: TGCGCCAGCAGCTCGGGACTAGCGGGGGGGCCACACGAGCAGTACTTC. Amino acid sequence: CASSSGLAGGPHEQYF.

As to this clonotype: At one end the junction does not follow the germline gene, possibly because of a read error. This chain connects TRBV29-1 to TRBJ2-1, with D possibly called TRBD1 or TRBD2 (6 bases each). This CDR3 contains 18 residues. Germline-derived CDR1 and CDR2 are SQVTM and ANQGSEA. CDR3 region: CSVEGGGTLISSYNERFF. The CDR3 DNA reads TGCAGCGTTGAAGGAGGGGGGACGCTAATTAGCTCCTACAATGAGCGGTTCTTC.

In the case of this clonotype: A junction end diverges from the germline sequence, so it may reflect a read error. This chain connects TRBV5-1 to TRBJ1-1, with 8 positions matching TRBD1. CDR1 and CDR2 from the germline V gene are SGHRS and YFSETQ. This CDR3 has 14 amino acids. The CDR3 spells CASSGTGMNTEVFF. CDR3 nucleotide sequence: TGCGCCAGCAGCGGGACAGGCATGAACACTGAAGTTTTCTTT.

The CDR3 reads CASSLAKGETQYF. CDR3 in DNA: TGCGCCAGCAGCTTGGCAAAGGGAGAGACCCAGTACTTC. This chain joins TRBV5-1 and TRBJ2-5, with D unclear. The CDR3 is made up of 13 amino acids. V was cut by 0 bases and J by 4 bases, with 7 bases left in between. Per germline, CDR1 SGHRS and CDR2 YFSETQ.

In its sample, this clonotype was seen once. The chain couples TRBV9 to TRBJ1-2; TRBD1 might be the D (5 bases). The germline gives CDR1 SGDLS, CDR2 YYNGEE. Deletions cut 3 bases from V and 1 base from J, with 16 bases between. The CDR3 runs 16 residues. The CDR3 DNA sequence: TGTGCCAGCAGCGCCCGTTTGACAGAACATAACTATGGCTACACCTTC. Amino acid sequence: CASSARLTEHNYGYTF.

This clonotype turned up a few times. The chain is built from TRBV6-2 or TRBV6-3 and TRBJ2-4; D is unresolved. Trimming shortened V by 2 bases and J by 5 bases, and 19 bases separated the two germline ends. CDR3 length: 17 residues. Germline CDR1 reads MNHEY; CDR2 reads SVGEGT. The CDR3 here is CASSYLAPAFGQNIQYF. The CDR3, as DNA: TGTGCCAGCAGTTACCTGGCCCCCGCTTTCGGCCAAAACATTCAGTACTTC.

The rearrangement links TRBV7-2 to TRBJ1-4; TRBD1 might be the D (6 bases). The CDR3 totals 14 residues. V was clipped by 5 bases and J by 8 bases, with 15 bases between them. Per germline, CDR1 SGHTA and CDR2 FQGNSA. Here the CDR3 reads CASSQQGRYEKLFF. CDR3 bases: TGTGCCAGCAGCCAACAGGGTCGTTACGAAAAACTGTTTTTT.

V and J are TRBV20-1 and TRBJ1-2; D unresolved. The germline V gene encodes CDR1 DFQATT and CDR2 SNEGSKA (reference sequence). The CDR3 covers 14 residues. V dropped 1 base and J dropped 1 base, with 10 bases sitting between them. CDR3 nucleotide sequence: TGCAGTGCTAGAGCTATCCGAATTAACTATGGCTACACCTTC. Its protein product is CSARAIRINYGYTF.

This clonotype was counted only a few times. The V and J genes are TRBV4-3 and TRBJ2-3; no reliable D call. CDR3 length equals 12 residues. Between the trimmed V and J ends, which lost 0 bases and 7 bases, there was a span of 5 bases. Germline V lookup: CDR1 LGHNA, CDR2 YSLEER. CDR3 bases: TGCGCCAGCAGCCAAGAGGGGTATACGCAGTATTTT. Its protein is CASSQEGYTQYF.

The V gene is TRBV29-1, the J gene TRBJ2-5, with a possible D match to TRBD1 (6 bases). V dropped 3 bases and J dropped 1 base, with 9 bases sitting between them. CDR3 length: 13 residues. Germline V gene lookup returns CDR1 SQVTM and CDR2 ANQGSEA. The CDR3 loop reads CSVDVQGQETQYF. The CDR3 bases are TGCAGCGTTGATGTACAGGGCCAAGAGACCCAGTACTTC.